This TCR beta chain is from a study of beta chain features in type 1 diabetes. In all sorted populations, purity surpassed 95%. The germline V gene encodes CDR1 MNHNY and CDR2 SVGAGI (reference sequence). The V and J ends lost 6 bases and 5 bases, in that order; junction bases with no gene match: 6. This CDR3 region has 14 residues. The sample holds a few counts of this clone. Sequenced material consisted of expressed TCRB transcripts (all of the isolated RNA was reverse transcribed). Some clones are missing from TCRdb's copy, which holds only in-frame ones; the method was immunoSEQ multiplex PCR. This table has about 220,000 clones, approximately 10% appearing once.

Sequenced: central memory CD4+ T cells from blood. This sequence originates from a man between 18 and 35 years old in good health. The chain recombines TRBV6-6 with TRBJ2-5, with TRBD2 identical over 10 bases. The DNA of the CDR3 is TGTGCCAGCAGAGCTAGCGGGAGTGGGGAGACCCAGTACTTC. Translated: CASRASGSGETQYF.